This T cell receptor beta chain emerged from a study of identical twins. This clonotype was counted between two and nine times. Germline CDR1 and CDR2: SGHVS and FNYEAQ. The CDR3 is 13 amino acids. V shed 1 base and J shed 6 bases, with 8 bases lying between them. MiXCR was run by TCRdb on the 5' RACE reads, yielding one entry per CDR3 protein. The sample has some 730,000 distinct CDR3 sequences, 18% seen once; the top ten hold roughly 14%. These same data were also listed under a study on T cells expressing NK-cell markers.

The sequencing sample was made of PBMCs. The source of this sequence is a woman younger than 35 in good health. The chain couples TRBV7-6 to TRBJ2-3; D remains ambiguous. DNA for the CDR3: TGTGCCAGCAGCTTAGTCATCAGCGATACGCAGTATTTT. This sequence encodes CASSLVISDTQYF.